The 14 T cell receptor beta chains in this list originate from one sample, sequenced in a study of identical twins. TCRdb passed the 5' RACE reads through MiXCR, listing each CDR3 protein once. The data show fewer than 500,000 distinct CDR3 sequences, with 20% to 30% seen just once and 2.9% held by the top ten. The same data also contributed to another study, on T cells expressing NK-cell markers.

The sequencing sample was made of CD4+ T cells sorted from blood. The receptors come from a woman aged 18-35 years in good health.

This clonotype was recorded at least ten times. The chain employs TRBV20-1 and TRBJ2-3, with 8 nucleotides matching TRBD2. J was trimmed by 1 base and V by 3 bases; bases with no gene match: 0. The CDR3 is 13 residues long. Germline values: CDR1 DFQATT, CDR2 SNEGSKA (reference sequence). In DNA, the CDR3 is TGCAGTGCTAGCGGGGGGGGCACAGATACGCAGTATTTT. This gives the protein CSASGGGTDTQYF.

V gene TRBV6-2 or TRBV6-3 combines with J gene TRBJ2-1; the match to TRBD1 covers 7 bases. After removal of 2 bases from V and 4 bases from J, the junction contained 2 bases not matched to a gene. This CDR3 region has 14 residues. CDR1 and CDR2 from the germline V gene are MNHEY and SVGEGT. The CDR3 region has the DNA TGTGCCAGCAGTTACAGGGGACAGTACAATGAGCAGTTCTTC. It codes for CASSYRGQYNEQFF.

This chain uses TRBV12-3 or TRBV12-4 with TRBJ2-3, with 8 positions matching TRBD2. After removal of 5 bases from V and 1 base from J, the junction contained 5 bases not matched to a gene. This CDR3 is built from 15 residues. The CDR3 nucleotides read TGTGCCAGCAGTATCCTAGCGGGCGGCACAGATACGCAGTATTTT. This translates into CASSILAGGTDTQYF.

The rearrangement joins TRBV18 to TRBJ2-2; TRBD1 might be the D (5 bases). V gave up 2 bases and J gave up 5 bases, with 15 bases separating them. The V gene's germline CDR1 is KGHSH and CDR2 LQKENI. The CDR3 covers 16 residues. The CDR3: CASSPGATRDTGELFF. The CDR3, as DNA: TGTGCCAGCTCACCAGGGGCTACGAGAGATACCGGGGAGCTGTTTTTT.

This clonotype was seen a few times. The genes are TRBV11-2 and TRBJ2-7; unclear D gene. Per germline, CDR1 SGHAT and CDR2 FQNNGV. The CDR3 spans 11 residues. V was shortened by 4 bases and J by 6 bases, with 7 bases between the two germline ends. The CDR3 sequence is CASSSVREQYF. The CDR3 DNA sequence: TGTGCCAGCAGCTCGGTCCGCGAGCAGTACTTC.

This clonotype came up a few times. The chain links TRBV5-1 to TRBJ2-7; TRBD1 matches 7 bases. CDR1 and CDR2 (germline): SGHRS, YFSETQ. V shed 0 bases and J 6 bases; nucleotides not matched to a gene: 12. The CDR3 extends over 16 amino acids. Here the CDR3 reads CASSLETGLISSEQYF. In DNA form, the CDR3 reads TGCGCCAGCAGCTTGGAGACAGGGTTAATCTCTTCCGAGCAGTACTTC.

The sample holds a few counts of this clonotype. The chain joins TRBV20-1 to TRBJ2-5, with D possibly TRBD2 on 5 matching bases. This CDR3 is 14 amino acids long. CDR1 is DFQATT and CDR2 is SNEGSKA in the germline V gene (reference sequence). Deletions cut 5 bases from V and 9 bases from J, with 22 bases between. The CDR3 here is CSALDRGLAGAQYF. The CDR3 DNA reads as TGCAGTGCTCTGGACCGAGGGCTAGCTGGGGCCCAGTACTTC.

This clonotype was detected many times. A junction end diverges from the germline sequence, so it may reflect a read error. The chain joins TRBV2 to TRBJ2-5, with a possible D match to TRBD1 (5 bases). CDR1 SNHLY and CDR2 FYNNEI come from the germline V gene. There are 10 residues in the CDR3. The CDR3 protein is CASREETQYF. The CDR3 bases are TGCGCCAGCAGGGAAGAGACCCAGTACTTC. Supplemented by reference TRBV2 and TRBJ2-5, the full variable domain reads EPEVTQTPSHQVTQMGQEVILRCVPISNHLYFYWYRQILGQKVEFLVSFYNNEISEKSEIFDDQFSVERPDGSNFTLKIRSTKLEDSAMYFCASREETQYFGPGTRLLVL.

This clonotype appeared many times. The CDR3 loop reads CASSLVGGSYNEQFF. The CDR3 DNA reads as TGCGCCAGCAGCTTGGTCGGAGGGAGTTACAATGAGCAGTTCTTC. The chain carries TRBV5-1 and TRBJ2-1; tentative D call: TRBD2 (6 bases). Trimming shortened V by 0 bases and J by 4 bases, and 11 bases separated the two germline ends. The CDR3 covers 15 residues. CDR1 and CDR2 from the germline V gene are SGHRS and YFSETQ.

This clonotype was detected a few times. CDR3 sequence reads: CATMRRLGTEAFF. The DNA of the CDR3 is TGTGCCACTATGCGGAGGCTAGGCACTGAAGCTTTCTTT. The chain is built from TRBV6-1 and TRBJ1-1, with D unclear. Looked up from germline, CDR1 is MNHNS and CDR2 is SASEGT. Trimming removed 10 bases from V and 4 bases from J, with 16 bases in between. This CDR3 region has 13 residues.

This chain links TRBV12-3 or TRBV12-4 with TRBJ2-3; D assignment may be TRBD1 or TRBD2 (5 bases each). Between the trimmed V and J ends, which lost 7 bases and 4 bases, there was a span of 21 bases. The CDR3 consists of 16 residues. Here the CDR3 reads CASTVFHGGGSDTQYF. In DNA, the CDR3 is TGTGCCAGCACCGTGTTTCATGGTGGGGGTTCAGATACGCAGTATTTT.

The CDR3 spells CASSPRGGGPDTQYF. Written as DNA, the CDR3 is TGCGCCAGCAGCCCTAGAGGGGGAGGGCCAGATACGCAGTATTTT. This chain joins TRBV4-3 and TRBJ2-3, with a possible D match to TRBD2 (7 bases). This CDR3 spans 15 amino acids. The V and J ends lost 4 bases and 4 bases respectively, with 15 bases between them. From germline, CDR1 is LGHNA and CDR2 YSLEER.

CDR3 loop: CSARIRGLTDTQYF. The CDR3 DNA reads as TGCAGTGCTAGGATACGGGGCCTCACAGATACGCAGTATTTT. This chain joins TRBV20-1 and TRBJ2-3, with D perhaps being TRBD1 or TRBD2 (5 bases each). CDR3 size: 14 residues. Between the trimmed V and J ends, which lost 3 bases and 2 bases, there was a span of 12 bases. Per the germline V gene, CDR1 is DFQATT and CDR2 is SNEGSKA (reference sequence).

This clonotype has only a few counts. The V and J genes are TRBV20-1 and TRBJ2-1; 8 nucleotides align to TRBD2. This CDR3 region has 16 residues. V lost 1 base to trimming and J lost 4 bases; unmatched junction nucleotides: 9. Per the germline V gene, CDR1 is DFQATT and CDR2 is SNEGSKA (reference sequence). The CDR3 region has the DNA TGCAGTGCTAGAGGAACAGCGGGAGTGGAATACAATGAGCAGTTCTTC. It codes for CSARGTAGVEYNEQFF.